The sequence of this TCR beta chain was determined in a study of long-term antiretroviral therapy in people with HIV. A note on this clone: Its antigen is currently unknown.

Germline V CDR1 and CDR2: SGHVS, FNYEAQ. The junction had 10 bases not matched to a gene; V was cut back by 5 bases and J by 5 bases. The CDR3 loop spans 15 amino acids. Sequencing used immunoSEQ v3.0 at survey level. The table came from immunoSEQ multiplex PCR; TCRdb's copy has only in-frame clones and leaves some out. The profile covers over 30,000 clones, with 70% to 90% appearing a single time and over 10% taken by the ten largest. Whole-study results and caveats: Pre-ART-expanded clones dominated the repertoire at all time points.

Sample: unsorted PBMCs, taken 1.1 years after starting antiretroviral therapy. The chain links TRBV7-6 to TRBJ1-2; 8 bases fit TRBD1. The receptor was derived from a man between 18 and 29 years old with HIV. DNA for the CDR3: TGTGCCAGCAGCCAACCGGGACAGGCCTCTTATGGCTACACCTTC. The encoded protein is CASSQPGQASYGYTF. Based on the CDR3 plus reference TRBV7-6 and TRBJ1-2, the full variable domain is GAGVSQSPRYKVTKRGQDVALRCDPISGHVSLYWYRQALGQGPEFLTYFNYEAQQDKSGLPNDRFSAERPEGSISTLTIQRTEQRDSAMYRCASSQPGQASYGYTFGSGTRLTVV.